These T cell receptor beta chains were read from a single sample in a study of blood T cell repertoires in COVID-19. Using immunoSEQ multiplex PCR, the repertoire was profiled, and TCRdb retains in-frame clones only, with some absent. The repertoire holds about 170,000 clones, with more than 65% as singletons. Sequencing was performed on peripheral blood. The receptors come from a man in his 70s with active or convalescent COVID-19. Both conserved end residues are part of each CDR3. Each record gives: CDR3 DNA, CDR3 protein, clone size, D gene, V gene, J gene. D genes are given only for firm matches. Clone size is not always given. Where it is, it says once, few, many or a class for expanded clones.

CDR3nt: TGTGCCAGCGGCCCGGGGGACAGGACTCAGCCCCAGCATTTT
CDR3aa: CASGPGDRTQPQHF
abundance: NA
d_gene: TRBD1
v_gene: TRBV6-2/TRBV6-3
j_gene: TRBJ1-5

CDR3nt: TGTGCCAGTAGTTTATTGGAGACCCAGTACTTC
CDR3aa: CASSLLETQYF
abundance: once
d_gene: NA
v_gene: TRBV19
j_gene: TRBJ2-5

CDR3nt: TGTGCCACCAGCAGCCAAACAGGGTTCGGGGAGCTGTTTTTT
CDR3aa: CATSSQTGFGELFF
abundance: NA
d_gene: NA
v_gene: TRBV15
j_gene: TRBJ2-2

CDR3nt: TGTGCCAGCAGCTACGGCGGACAGGGGGCTGGGGAGCAGTACTTC
CDR3aa: CASSYGGQGAGEQYF
abundance: NA
d_gene: TRBD1
v_gene: TRBV7-6
j_gene: TRBJ2-7

CDR3nt: TGTGCCAGCAGCCTCAAACAGGGGCCCACTGGTGGCTACACCTTC
CDR3aa: CASSLKQGPTGGYTF
abundance: NA
d_gene: TRBD1
v_gene: TRBV7-2
j_gene: TRBJ1-2

CDR3nt: TGCAGTGCTAGTCAGGGCGGAAGCTCCTACGAGCAGTACTTC
CDR3aa: CSASQGGSSYEQYF
abundance: NA
d_gene: NA
v_gene: TRBV20-1
j_gene: TRBJ2-7

CDR3nt: TGTGCCAGCAGCCAAGGGTTAGGGCGGACAGGGATATCGAGACACTACGAGCAGTACTTC
CDR3aa: CASSQGLGRTGISRHYEQYF
abundance: few
d_gene: TRBD1
v_gene: TRBV3-1/TRBV3-2
j_gene: TRBJ2-7

CDR3nt: TGTGCCATCATGGGGGAGGTTGGTCAGCCCCAGCATTTT
CDR3aa: CAIMGEVGQPQHF
abundance: few
d_gene: NA
v_gene: TRBV10-3
j_gene: TRBJ1-5

CDR3nt: TGTGCCAGCTCACCACCCCCTGGGGAGCGGACTGAAGCTTTCTTT
CDR3aa: CASSPPPGERTEAFF
abundance: NA
d_gene: NA
v_gene: TRBV18
j_gene: TRBJ1-1

CDR3nt: TGCGCCAGCAGCTTGGCCGGGACAGGGGGCACTGAAGCTTTCTTT
CDR3aa: CASSLAGTGGTEAFF
abundance: NA
d_gene: TRBD1
v_gene: TRBV5-1
j_gene: TRBJ1-1

CDR3nt: TGTGCCAGCAGCTTAGGAGGGCACAATGAGCAGTTCTTC
CDR3aa: CASSLGGHNEQFF
abundance: NA
d_gene: NA
v_gene: TRBV7-2
j_gene: TRBJ2-1

CDR3nt: TGCGCCAGCAGCTTCCGGGCGAGACAGGGATGGACCGGGGAGCTGTTTTTT
CDR3aa: CASSFRARQGWTGELFF
abundance: NA
d_gene: TRBD1
v_gene: TRBV5-1
j_gene: TRBJ2-2

CDR3nt: TGTGCCAGCAGCTTAGCTACTATCCGCTCCTACGAGCAGTACTTC
CDR3aa: CASSLATIRSYEQYF
abundance: NA
d_gene: NA
v_gene: TRBV7-2
j_gene: TRBJ2-7

CDR3nt: TGTGCCTGGAGTGCAAGACAGGCTCCGAATGAAAAACTGTTTTTT
CDR3aa: CAWSARQAPNEKLFF
abundance: once
d_gene: NA
v_gene: TRBV30
j_gene: TRBJ1-4

CDR3nt: TGTGCCAGCAGGGACAGGGGTGGTCTGTACAATGAGCAGTTCTTC
CDR3aa: CASRDRGGLYNEQFF
abundance: once
d_gene: TRBD1
v_gene: TRBV11-2
j_gene: TRBJ2-1

CDR3nt: TGTGCCAGCAGCTTCAGGCCTAGCGCGATGAACACCGGGGAGCTGTTTTTT
CDR3aa: CASSFRPSAMNTGELFF
abundance: NA
d_gene: NA
v_gene: TRBV5-4
j_gene: TRBJ2-2

CDR3nt: TGTGCCAGCAGCTTAACAGGAGGTTCAGGCAATGAGCAGTTCTTC
CDR3aa: CASSLTGGSGNEQFF
abundance: NA
d_gene: NA
v_gene: TRBV7-3
j_gene: TRBJ2-1

CDR3nt: TGTGCCAGCAGTTATCCGATCGGCACAGGCGACTACGAGCAGTACTTC
CDR3aa: CASSYPIGTGDYEQYF
abundance: NA
d_gene: NA
v_gene: TRBV6-2/TRBV6-3
j_gene: TRBJ2-7

CDR3nt: TGCGCCAGCAAGACACGGACGGGGGAAAAACTGTTTTTT
CDR3aa: CASKTRTGEKLFF
abundance: NA
d_gene: NA
v_gene: TRBV10-2
j_gene: TRBJ1-4

CDR3nt: TGCAGCGTCGTCCGGGACAGGGATGACTATGAGTACTTC
CDR3aa: CSVVRDRDDYEYF
abundance: NA
d_gene: TRBD1
v_gene: TRBV29-1
j_gene: TRBJ2-7

CDR3nt: TGTGCCAGCAGCCAAGCCGGGACAGAATACTACGAGCAGTACTTC
CDR3aa: CASSQAGTEYYEQYF
abundance: NA
d_gene: TRBD1
v_gene: TRBV3-1/TRBV3-2
j_gene: TRBJ2-7

CDR3nt: TGTGCCAGCAGCGTGAGCTCGAGCTCCTACAATGAGCAGTTCTTC
CDR3aa: CASSVSSSSYNEQFF
abundance: once
d_gene: NA
v_gene: TRBV7-2
j_gene: TRBJ2-1

CDR3nt: TGCAGCGCCGGGTGGGGCGGGAGGGCCAGTGAGCAGTTCTTC
CDR3aa: CSAGWGGRASEQFF
abundance: NA
d_gene: TRBD2
v_gene: TRBV29-1
j_gene: TRBJ2-1

CDR3nt: TGTGCCAGCTCACCACTGGACAGGGGAGGCGAGCAGTACTTC
CDR3aa: CASSPLDRGGEQYF
abundance: NA
d_gene: TRBD1
v_gene: TRBV18
j_gene: TRBJ2-7

CDR3nt: TGTGCCATCAGTCGGGACACCCCCTACGAGCAGTACTTC
CDR3aa: CAISRDTPYEQYF
abundance: few
d_gene: NA
v_gene: TRBV10-3
j_gene: TRBJ2-7

CDR3nt: TGTGCCAGCAGCTTGGGTCATACAGGGGGCGGGTACGAGCAGTACTTC
CDR3aa: CASSLGHTGGGYEQYF
abundance: NA
d_gene: TRBD1
v_gene: TRBV5-4
j_gene: TRBJ2-7

CDR3nt: TGCGCCAGCAGTGAGTACGGTAGCGGGCCCGATACGGTGCAGTACTTC
CDR3aa: CASSEYGSGPDTVQYF
abundance: NA
d_gene: TRBD2
v_gene: TRBV10-2
j_gene: TRBJ2-7

CDR3nt: TGTGCCAGCTCACCCTCGACAGGGACTAGCACAGATACGCAGTATTTT
CDR3aa: CASSPSTGTSTDTQYF
abundance: NA
d_gene: NA
v_gene: TRBV18
j_gene: TRBJ2-3

CDR3nt: TGTGCCAGCAGTTACCTGAGCAATCAGCCCCAGCATTTT
CDR3aa: CASSYLSNQPQHF
abundance: NA
d_gene: NA
v_gene: TRBV6-2/TRBV6-3
j_gene: TRBJ1-5